The source of this TCR beta chain is a study of T cell responses to AZD1222 COVID-19 vaccine. Regarding the study as a whole: Targeting of unmutated variant regions was reportedly seen in nearly half of spike-specific TCRs.

The assay was immunoSEQ multiplex PCR, and TCRdb's table has in-frame clones only and misses some. There are about 140,000 clones in the sample; approximately 89% occur only once, and 2.8% lies in the top ten. Note on this clone: Its matching antigen is unknown.

The sequence came from an adult in good health. The sample here was peripheral blood, taken on day 0 of AZD1222 vaccination.

The CDR3 sequence is CASSLGTGESGNTIYF. CDR3 DNA: TGTGCCAGCAGCTTGGGGACAGGGGAATCTGGAAACACCATATATTTT. The chain is built from TRBV5-4 and TRBJ1-3; 9 positions match TRBD1. Trimming at V came to 0 bases and at J to 1 base, leaving 2 bases not matched to a gene. CDR1 and CDR2 from the germline V gene are SGHNT and YYREEE (reference sequence). The length of the CDR3 is 16 residues.